The T cell receptor beta chain under discussion was sequenced for a study of CD8 T cells in ankylosing spondylitis. Whole-study results and caveats: A number of the motif variants had already been described in reactive arthritis synovial fluid and blood. Ankylosing spondylitis blood appeared to be characterized by a TCR beta motif of fewer than ten highly homologous variants.

V lost 0 bases and J 5 bases, leaving 20 bases between the germline ends. The CDR3 sequence is 17 residues long. Germline V gene lookup returns CDR1 ENHRY and CDR2 SYGVKD. Quantitative barcoded 5'-RACE was used to prepare TCR beta libraries. TCRdb passed the 5' RACE reads through MiXCR, listing each CDR3 protein once. The sample carries 210,000 or so distinct CDR3 sequences, roughly 8.2% recorded once. In the case of this clonotype: What it recognizes is unknown.

Material for sequencing was blood, either unsorted or a sorted T cell fraction (not recorded which). The sequence derives from a female donor with ankylosing spondylitis or in good health (not recorded which). V gene TRBV10-3 combines with J gene TRBJ2-7; D is possibly TRBD2 (7 bases). This chain's CDR3 is CAISESGAGTGGNEQYF. CDR3 coding DNA: TGTGCCATCAGTGAGTCAGGGGCCGGGACGGGGGGCAACGAGCAGTACTTC.